This TCR beta chain stems from a study of T-cell reconstitution after alpha-beta-depleted transplantation in children. Unique molecular identifiers were incorporated when the TCRbeta library was constructed. TCRdb re-called the PCR reads through MiXCR, storing one row per CDR3 protein. The sample has about 500,000 distinct CDR3 sequences; approximately 30% are singletons. Trimming shortened V by 0 bases and J by 5 bases, and 10 bases separated the two germline ends. Germline values: CDR1 LGHNA, CDR2 YSLEER. The CDR3 contains 14 residues. The starting material was PBMCs from the stem cell graft donor, obtained from the stem cell graft. V usage is TRBV4-3 and J usage is TRBJ1-1; no firm D call. The TCR originated in a human donor who donated a stem cell graft to a child with aplastic anemia. The CDR3 DNA is TGCGCCAGCAGCCAAGATGGGGTTGGAACTGAAGCTTTCTTT. This encodes CASSQDGVGTEAFF.